The rows below give T cell receptor beta chains drawn from one sample of a study of cytomegalovirus exposure and HLA in healthy donors. Libraries were prepared by immunoSEQ multiplex PCR; TCRdb keeps only in-frame clonotypes and omits some of them. In total, the table holds about 90,000 clones. Sequenced material: PBMCs. The source is a woman aged 30 to 39 in good health and CMV-seronegative. CDR3s include the opening cysteine and the closing phenylalanine or tryptophan. A D gene is named only where the DNA matches it firmly.

J,D,V,length,DNA,CDR3
TRBJ1-1,NA,TRBV7-8,15,TGTGCCAGCAGCTGGGCAGGGGCCCCGGGGACTGAAGCTTTCTTT,CASSWAGAPGTEAFF
TRBJ1-4,NA,TRBV6-1,13,TGTGCCAGCAGTGATAAACTTAATGAAAAACTGTTTTTT,CASSDKLNEKLFF
TRBJ1-5,NA,TRBV6-6,16,TGTGCCAGCAGTCCGGACAGATCTCAACGCAATCAGCCCCAGCATTTT,CASSPDRSQRNQPQHF
TRBJ1-2,NA,TRBV4-1,14,TGCGCCAGCAGCCACGGGACAACGTTATATGGCTACACCTTC,CASSHGTTLYGYTF
TRBJ2-7,TRBD1,TRBV7-9,12,TGTGCCAGCAGCCGACAGGGCTACGAGCAGTACTTC,CASSRQGYEQYF
TRBJ2-2,TRBD2,TRBV7-2,16,TGTGCCAGCAGCTTAGCGGGGGGGTCGAACACCGGGGAGCTGTTTTTT,CASSLAGGSNTGELFF
TRBJ2-2,TRBD2,TRBV6-6,14,TGTGCCAGCAGACTAGCGGGTGCAGTCGGGGAGCTGTTTTTT,CASRLAGAVGELFF
TRBJ2-7,TRBD2,TRBV6-1,15,TGTGCCAGCATACTAGCGGGGGGCTTCCTCTACGAGCAGTACTTC,CASILAGGFLYEQYF
TRBJ2-6,NA,TRBV7-2,15,TGTGCCAGCAGCTCTAGTTCCTCTGGGGCCAACGTCCTGACTTTC,CASSSSSSGANVLTF
TRBJ2-5,NA,TRBV18,15,TGTGCCAGCTCACCCACCAGCGCAGGGGGGGAGACCCAGTACTTC,CASSPTSAGGETQYF
TRBJ2-7,NA,TRBV6-1,18,TGTGCCAGCAGTGAATGGTCAGGGGGGCAGGGGGTTTGGTACGAGCAGTACTTC,CASSEWSGGQGVWYEQYF
TRBJ2-1,TRBD1,TRBV5-8,15,TGTGCCAGCAGCTTGGGACAGGGGTCCTACAATGAGCAGTTCTTC,CASSLGQGSYNEQFF
TRBJ1-1,TRBD1,TRBV19,14,TGTGCCAGTACCCCAGGGGGCGAGAGCACTGAAGCTTTCTTT,CASTPGGESTEAFF
TRBJ1-1,TRBD1,TRBV10-2,13,TGCGCCAGCAGGCGGACAGGGCGCACTGAAGCTTTCTTT,CASRRTGRTEAFF
TRBJ2-5,TRBD1,TRBV27,15,TGTGCCAGCAGTTCCGGGACAGGGGGTCAAGAGACCCAGTACTTC,CASSSGTGGQETQYF
TRBJ1-6,NA,TRBV28,15,TGTGCCAGCAGTTTAGGAGGGATATTGAATTCACCCCTCCACTTT,CASSLGGILNSPLHF
TRBJ1-4,TRBD1,TRBV19,16,TGTGCCAGCCGGACAGGGGCCATCCCAACTAATGAAAAACTGTTTTTT,CASRTGAIPTNEKLFF
TRBJ2-7,NA,TRBV25-1,12,TGTGCCAGCAGCGAGTGGTCCTACGAGCAGTACTTC,CASSEWSYEQYF
TRBJ2-7,NA,TRBV5-5,12,TGTGCCAGCAGCCATGGGGACTTTGAGCAGTACTTC,CASSHGDFEQYF
TRBJ2-7,TRBD1,TRBV7-9,15,TGTGCCAGCAGCCCGGAGGACAGGGGGCTCTACGAGCAGTACTTC,CASSPEDRGLYEQYF
TRBJ2-7,TRBD2,TRBV19,16,TGTGCCAGTAGGCAAGCCGGGACTAGCACATCCTACGAGCAGTACTTC,CASRQAGTSTSYEQYF
TRBJ2-5,NA,TRBV20-1,11,TGCAGTGCGAGGCACCAAGAGACCCAGTACTTC,CSARHQETQYF
TRBJ2-3,NA,TRBV11-2,15,TGTGCCAGCAGCTTATCCGGGAGAGGCACAGATACGCAGTATTTT,CASSLSGRGTDTQYF
TRBJ2-5,TRBD1,TRBV4-1,14,TGCGCCAGCAGCCAGGTGACAGGGGAAGAGACCCAGTACTTC,CASSQVTGEETQYF
TRBJ1-2,NA,TRBV5-4,12,TGTGCCAGCAGCCCGGGTGGATATGGCTACACCTTC,CASSPGGYGYTF
TRBJ2-1,TRBD2,TRBV19,16,TGTGCCAGTAGTAAGAGGGGACTAGGAAATTACAATGAGCAGTTCTTC,CASSKRGLGNYNEQFF
TRBJ1-2,TRBD1,TRBV19,15,TGTGCCAGTAGTTTTCGGGACAGGGAGGACTATGGCTACACCTTC,CASSFRDREDYGYTF
TRBJ2-7,TRBD2,TRBV7-6,14,TGTGCCAGCAGCCCCGAGCGGGGACTCTACGAGCAGTACTTC,CASSPERGLYEQYF
TRBJ1-1,TRBD1,TRBV27,15,TGTGCCAGCAGTAGGCAAGGACAGGGGGCGCAAGAAGCTTTCTTT,CASSRQGQGAQEAFF
TRBJ2-3,TRBD1,TRBV7-2,15,TGTGCCAGCAGCCCGGGACAGGGGGGGGCAGATACGCAGTATTTT,CASSPGQGGADTQYF
TRBJ2-3,TRBD2,TRBV2,17,TGTGCCGGGGAGGGGAGCGGGAGGACTCTTAGCACAGATACGCAGTATTTT,CAGEGSGRTLSTDTQYF
TRBJ2-2,NA,TRBV6-1,15,TGTGCCAGCAGTGAAGGTTCTAGCGACACCGGGGAGCTGTTTTTT,CASSEGSSDTGELFF
TRBJ1-2,TRBD1,TRBV7-3,14,TGTGCCAGCAGCTCCGGGACAGGGGCCAGGGGCTACACCTTC,CASSSGTGARGYTF
TRBJ2-7,TRBD1,TRBV28,13,TGTGCCAGCAGCTCTGGACAGGACTACGAGCAGTACTTC,CASSSGQDYEQYF
TRBJ2-7,NA,TRBV9,15,TGTGCCAGCAGCGTAGCGGGATCGAGCTCCTACGAGCAGTACTTC,CASSVAGSSSYEQYF
TRBJ2-7,NA,TRBV7-6,12,TGTGCCAGCAGCTTAGGACAGGTCGAGCAGTACTTC,CASSLGQVEQYF
TRBJ1-2,NA,TRBV9,15,TGTGCCAGCAGCGTAGGGGGGGGCGCAGACTATGGCTACACCTTC,CASSVGGGADYGYTF
TRBJ1-2,NA,TRBV7-9,15,TGTGCCAGCAGCTTAGATCCGTCTACTAACTATGGCTACACCTTC,CASSLDPSTNYGYTF
TRBJ2-2,NA,TRBV5-1,15,TGCGCCAGCCTGGGACTGCCGATGAACACCGGGGAGCTGTTTTTT,CASLGLPMNTGELFF
TRBJ1-3,TRBD1,TRBV5-1,13,TGCGCCAGCAGCGGGACAGGAGGAAACACCATATATTTT,CASSGTGGNTIYF